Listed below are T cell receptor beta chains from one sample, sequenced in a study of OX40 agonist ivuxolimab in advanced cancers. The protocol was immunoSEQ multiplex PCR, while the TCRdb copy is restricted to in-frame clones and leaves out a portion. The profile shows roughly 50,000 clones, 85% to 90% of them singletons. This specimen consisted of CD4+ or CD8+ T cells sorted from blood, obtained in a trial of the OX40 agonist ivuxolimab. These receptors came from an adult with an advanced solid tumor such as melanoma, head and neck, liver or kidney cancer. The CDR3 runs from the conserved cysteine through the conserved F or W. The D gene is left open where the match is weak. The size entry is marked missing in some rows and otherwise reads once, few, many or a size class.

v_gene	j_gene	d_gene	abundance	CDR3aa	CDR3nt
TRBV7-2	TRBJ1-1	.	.	CASSLFGKEAFF	TGTGCCAGCAGCTTATTCGGAAAAGAGGCTTTCTTT
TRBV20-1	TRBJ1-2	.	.	CSAQQGNGYTF	TGCAGTGCTCAACAGGGAAATGGCTACACCTTC
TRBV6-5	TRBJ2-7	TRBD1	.	CASRSPGQGASEQYF	TGTGCCAGCAGGTCACCGGGACAGGGGGCCTCCGAGCAGTACTTC
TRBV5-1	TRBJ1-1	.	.	CASSPTFEQHGAFF	TGCGCCAGCAGCCCGACATTCGAGCAGCACGGGGCTTTCTTT
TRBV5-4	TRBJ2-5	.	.	CASSSQRDTRETQYF	TGTGCCAGCAGTTCCCAGCGGGACACCAGGGAGACCCAGTACTTC
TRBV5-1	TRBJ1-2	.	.	CASSFGGTFYGYTF	TGCGCCAGCAGCTTTGGGGGAACTTTCTATGGCTACACCTTC
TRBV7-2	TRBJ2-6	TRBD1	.	CASSLLGTGSPGANVLTF	TGTGCCAGCAGCTTACTGGGGACAGGGTCCCCTGGGGCCAACGTCCTGACTTTC
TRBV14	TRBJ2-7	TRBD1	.	CASSQGTGSSYEQYF	TGTGCCAGCAGCCAAGGGACAGGGTCCTCCTACGAGCAGTACTTC
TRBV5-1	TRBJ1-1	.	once	CASSLGGTGFMNTEAFF	TGCGCCAGCAGCTTGGGGGGCACGGGTTTCATGAACACTGAAGCTTTCTTT
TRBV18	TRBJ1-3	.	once	CASSPGGNSGNTIYF	TGTGCCAGCTCACCAGGGGGGAACTCTGGAAACACCATATATTTT
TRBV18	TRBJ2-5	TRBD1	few	CASSPRRQGNPVKETQYF	TGTGCCAGCTCACCAAGGCGACAGGGAAACCCGGTTAAAGAGACCCAGTACTTC
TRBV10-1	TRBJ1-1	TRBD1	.	CASSEGRGPNTEAFF	TGCGCCAGCAGTGAAGGCAGGGGGCCGAACACTGAAGCTTTCTTT
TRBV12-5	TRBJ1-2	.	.	CASGLVPRDWGYTF	TGTGCTAGTGGTTTGGTGCCAAGGGATTGGGGCTACACCTTC
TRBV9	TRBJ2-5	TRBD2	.	CASSVGVAGGEETQYF	TGTGCCAGCAGCGTAGGGGTAGCGGGAGGTGAGGAGACCCAGTACTTC
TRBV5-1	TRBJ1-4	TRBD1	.	CASSWDREATNEKLFF	TGCGCCAGCAGCTGGGACAGGGAGGCGACTAATGAAAAACTGTTTTTT
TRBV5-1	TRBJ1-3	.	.	CASSLDGGQTGNTIYF	TGCGCCAGCAGCTTGGACGGGGGGCAGACTGGAAACACCATATATTTT
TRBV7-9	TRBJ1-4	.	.	CASSLVGEKLFF	TGTGCCAGCAGCTTAGTAGGTGAAAAACTGTTTTTT
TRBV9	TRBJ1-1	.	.	CASSVHDRPLEAFF	TGTGCCAGCAGCGTACACGACAGGCCCCTGGAAGCTTTCTTT
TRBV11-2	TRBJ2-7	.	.	CASSLAGVGYEQYF	TGTGCCAGCAGCTTAGCGGGGGTCGGGTATGAGCAGTACTTC
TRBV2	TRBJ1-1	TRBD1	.	CASSTDRVGTEAFF	TGTGCCAGCAGTACTGACAGGGTTGGCACTGAAGCTTTCTTT
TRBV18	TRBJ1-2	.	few	CASSQGGDYGYTF	TGTGCCAGCTCACAGGGGGGAGACTATGGCTACACCTTC
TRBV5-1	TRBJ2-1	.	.	CASSLVRERDNEQFF	TGCGCCAGCAGCTTGGTACGGGAGAGGGACAATGAGCAGTTCTTC
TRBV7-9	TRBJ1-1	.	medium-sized	CASSLEPNTEAFF	TGTGCCAGCAGCCTGGAACCAAACACTGAAGCTTTCTTT
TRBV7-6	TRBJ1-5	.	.	CASSLDTYSNQPQHF	TGTGCCAGCAGCTTAGACACCTATAGCAATCAGCCCCAGCATTTT
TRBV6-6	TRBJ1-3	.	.	CASSYLGLPSGNTIYF	TGTGCCAGCAGTTACCTCGGACTCCCCTCTGGAAACACCATATATTTT
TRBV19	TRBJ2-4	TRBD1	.	CASRQQGNIQYF	TGTGCCAGTAGACAACAGGGGAACATTCAGTACTTC
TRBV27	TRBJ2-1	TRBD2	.	CASSLRWTSGFNEQFF	TGTGCCAGCAGTTTACGATGGACTAGCGGATTTAATGAGCAGTTCTTC
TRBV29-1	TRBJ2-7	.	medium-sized	CSVEEAGQLTYEQYF	TGCAGCGTTGAAGAGGCGGGACAGCTGACCTACGAGCAGTACTTC